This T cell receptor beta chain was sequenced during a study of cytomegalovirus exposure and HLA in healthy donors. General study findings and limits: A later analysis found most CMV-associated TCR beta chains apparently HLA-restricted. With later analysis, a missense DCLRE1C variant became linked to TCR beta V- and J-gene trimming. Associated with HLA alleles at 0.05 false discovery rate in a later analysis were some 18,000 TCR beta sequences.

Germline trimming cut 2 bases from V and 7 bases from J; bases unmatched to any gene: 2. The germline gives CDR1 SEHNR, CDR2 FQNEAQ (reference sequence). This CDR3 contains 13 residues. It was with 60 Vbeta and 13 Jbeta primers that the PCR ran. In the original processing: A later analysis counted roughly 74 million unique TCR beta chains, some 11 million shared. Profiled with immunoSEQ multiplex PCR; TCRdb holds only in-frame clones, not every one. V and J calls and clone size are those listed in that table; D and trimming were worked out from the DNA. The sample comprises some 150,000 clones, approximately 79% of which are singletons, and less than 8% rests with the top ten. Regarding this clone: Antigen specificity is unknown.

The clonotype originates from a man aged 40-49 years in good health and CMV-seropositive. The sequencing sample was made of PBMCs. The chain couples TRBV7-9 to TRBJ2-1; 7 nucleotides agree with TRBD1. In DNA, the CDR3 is TGTGCCAGCAGCTTAACAGGGGAAAATGAGCAGTTCTTC. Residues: CASSLTGENEQFF.